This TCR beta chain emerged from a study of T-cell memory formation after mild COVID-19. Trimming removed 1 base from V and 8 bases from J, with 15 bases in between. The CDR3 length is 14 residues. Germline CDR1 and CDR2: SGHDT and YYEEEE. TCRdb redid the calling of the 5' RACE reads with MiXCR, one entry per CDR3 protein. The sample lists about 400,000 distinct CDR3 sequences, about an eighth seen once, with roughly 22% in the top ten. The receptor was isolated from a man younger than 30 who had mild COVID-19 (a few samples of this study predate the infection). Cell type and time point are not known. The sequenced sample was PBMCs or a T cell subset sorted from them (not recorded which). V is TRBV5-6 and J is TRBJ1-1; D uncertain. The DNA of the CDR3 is TGTGCCAGCAGCTTGTGGTCAGAATGGAACGAAGCTTTCTTT. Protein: CASSLWSEWNEAFF.